The clone carrying this T cell receptor (beta chain) showed up just a few times. Its specificity is not known. TRB rearrangements spanning V, D and J were amplified using mixed TRB-A/B primers. TCRdb independently ran MiXCR on the multiplex PCR reads; one entry per CDR3 protein. Found here are about 17,000 distinct CDR3 sequences, roughly 53% of them singletons; the top ten hold about 10%. The sample comes from a study of T cell repertoires in aging, cancer and after chemotherapy. The wider study: Healthy donor repertoires were recorded over several months to years and showed clear clonal overlap.

The template was genomic DNA from peripheral blood, not RNA. Broader study findings: Compared with age-matched healthy donors, untreated hematological or solid cancer patients showed higher blood TCR clonality. Healthy donors lost TCR diversity with age mainly through richness, cancer patients through richness and evenness.

The specimen sequenced was blood. This TCR came from a human donor in good health.

The CDR3 DNA reads as TGTGCCAGCAGAACCTATACCGGGGAGCTGTTTTTT. Amino acid sequence: CASRTYTGELFF. The chain couples TRBV27 to TRBJ2-2, with D uncertain. The germline V gene encodes CDR1 MNHEY and CDR2 SMNVEV (reference sequence). This CDR3 has 12 amino acids. V was clipped by 6 bases and J by 5 bases, with 7 bases between them.